The clone carrying this T cell receptor (beta chain) was observed a few times. Trimming pared 0 bases from V and 6 bases from J, leaving 14 bases between. In germline, CDR1 is LGHNA, CDR2 YSLEER. The CDR3 is 16 amino acids. This sample is drawn from a study of T-cell memory formation after mild COVID-19. TCR alpha and TCR beta cDNA libraries with sample barcodes and UMIs came from 5'RACE using constant-segment primers. TCRdb reprocessed the 5' RACE reads with MiXCR, giving one entry per CDR3 protein. The table records 350,000 to 500,000 distinct CDR3 sequences, 23% of them present only once. J is TRBJ2-2 and V is TRBV4-3, with TRBD2 as a possible D gene (5 bases). The sequence derives from an adult woman who had mild COVID-19 (a few samples of this study predate the infection). Cell type and time point are not known. Sequencing was performed on PBMCs or a T cell subset sorted from them (not recorded which). CDR3 bases: TGCGCCAGCAGCCAAGATAGGCTAGCCTTGGCCGGGGAGCTGTTTTTT. It translates to CASSQDRLALAGELFF.